This T cell receptor (beta chain) was recovered during a study of blood T cell repertoires in COVID-19. Study information: Some COVID-19 samples were acute and others convalescent; all came from the United States, Italy and Spain.

V gave up 6 bases and J gave up 5 bases; unmatched junction bases: 7. The length of the CDR3 is 13 residues. CDR1 is MNHEY and CDR2 is SVGAGI in the germline V gene. Only in-frame clones appear in the TCRdb table, and some are missing; sequencing was by immunoSEQ multiplex PCR. The sample includes 300,000 to 350,000 clones, approximately 90% seen only once; the top ten take more than 7.5%. V is TRBV6-5 and J is TRBJ2-7; TRBD2 matches at 7 bases. This TCR was sampled from a man aged 30-40 years with COVID-19, enrolled during active disease. Sequenced: peripheral blood. In DNA form, the CDR3 reads TGTGCCAGCAGCCGTTCCGCGGGGGACGAGCAGTACTTC. Its protein is CASSRSAGDEQYF.